This passage covers 5 T cell receptor beta chains from one sample sequenced in a study of radiotherapy plus CTLA-4 blockade in lung cancer. Sequenced by immunoSEQ multiplex PCR; TCRdb stores in-frame clones only, minus some. The table lists roughly 53,000 clones, approximately 85% of them singletons. The starting material was peripheral blood, obtained from a patient treated with radiotherapy plus ipilimumab. These receptors all stem from a human donor with non-small cell lung cancer whose response to radiotherapy plus ipilimumab could not be evaluated.

The chain carries TRBV28 and TRBJ1-1, with TRBD1 matching over 8 bases. The CDR3 has 14 residues. With 6 bases clipped from V and 4 bases from J, the junction kept 7 bases outside the gene matches. Germline assignment: CDR1 MDHEN and CDR2 SYDVKM. The CDR3 spells CASSTGGNPTEAFF. In nucleotides, the CDR3 is TGTGCCAGCAGCACAGGGGGGAATCCCACTGAAGCTTTCTTT.

The chain links TRBV9 to TRBJ2-1, with 11 bases identical to TRBD1. CDR1 is SGDLS and CDR2 is YYNGEE in the germline V gene. This CDR3 spans 15 amino acids. J gave up 3 bases and V 4 bases, and 3 bases lay outside the gene matches. CDR3 coding DNA: TGTGCCAGCAGCCGGACAGGGGGCTTCTACAATGAGCAGTTCTTC. Translating it yields CASSRTGGFYNEQFF. The variable domain in full, with the rest retrieved from reference TRBV9 and TRBJ2-1, is DSGVTQTPKHLITATGQRVTLRCSPRSGDLSVYWYQQSLDQGLQFLIQYYNGEERAKGNILERFSAQQFPDLHSELNLSSLELGDSALYFCASSRTGGFYNEQFFGPGTRLTVL.

The chain recombines TRBV5-1 with TRBJ2-3, with D uncertain. The CDR3 contains 12 residues. With 4 bases removed from V and 6 bases from J, the gap between germline ends came to 9 bases. The germline CDR1 and CDR2 sequences are SGHRS and YFSETQ. For the CDR3, the DNA is TGCGCCAGCAGCCCCCGCCAGGATACGCAGTATTTT. Translated: CASSPRQDTQYF.

The chain is built from TRBV5-1 and TRBJ2-2; D possibly corresponds to TRBD2 (6 bases). V was trimmed by 5 bases and J by 5 bases, leaving 13 bases between them. Germline CDR1 reads SGHRS; CDR2 reads YFSETQ. This CDR3 region has 14 residues. The CDR3: CASSREVETGELFF. As DNA, the CDR3 is TGCGCCAGCAGTAGGGAGGTGGAGACCGGGGAGCTGTTTTTT.

This chain joins TRBV19 and TRBJ1-5; the match to TRBD1 covers 9 bases. The CDR3 length is 15 residues. CDR1 LNHDA and CDR2 SQIVND come from the germline V gene (reference sequence). V was clipped by 7 bases and J by 3 bases; unmatched bases: 7. CDR3 nucleotides: TGTGCCAGTACCGCCCGGGACAGGGACAATCAGCCCCAGCATTTT. It codes for CASTARDRDNQPQHF.